This T cell receptor (beta chain) was found in a study of response to subunit inactivated influenza vaccine. General study points: The authors offered the suggestion that each seasonal influenza vaccination recruits few new T cells.

TCRdb reprocessed the RT-PCR reads with MiXCR, giving one entry per CDR3 protein. The sample yields around 850,000 distinct CDR3 sequences, 18% seen once. V lost 3 bases, J lost 4 bases, and 13 bases stayed unmatched. Germline CDR1 SGHRS, CDR2 YFSETQ. CDR3 length: 17 residues. This clonotype was detected a few times. What it recognizes is unknown. The chain joins TRBV5-1 to TRBJ1-1; 9 bases are a match to TRBD1. Sequences were derived from PBMCs from blood, sampled less than 6 days after vaccination. This clonotype was obtained from a man aged 50 to 59 who received an inactivated influenza vaccine. The CDR3 is CASSSVPGQGAGTEAFF. In nucleotides, the CDR3 is TGCGCCAGCAGCTCGGTCCCGGGACAGGGCGCTGGCACTGAAGCTTTCTTT.